The following is a T cell receptor beta chain sequence with its context. No antigen is known for it. These data come from a study of CD8 T cells in ankylosing spondylitis. One entry per CDR3 protein, called by TCRdb with MiXCR from the 5' RACE reads. This table holds around 320,000 distinct CDR3 sequences, less than 25% found once. Study results and caveats: The study looked at matched synovial fluid samples from ankylosing spondylitis patients. Disease-linked clones were reported to be significantly enriched there. Some motif variants had been reported before (in reactive arthritis synovial fluid and blood). Clones linked with disease were CD8+ and fairly uncommon in the peripheral blood. A motif of roughly 8 highly homologous TCR beta variants was seen as apparently characteristic of ankylosing spondylitis blood.

The germline V and J ends were trimmed by 2 bases and 11 bases, with 13 bases remaining between them. The CDR3 has 13 amino acids. CDR1 is SGHRS and CDR2 is YFSETQ in the germline V gene. The chain employs TRBV5-1 and TRBJ1-4; unclear D gene. Sequencing was carried out using blood, either unsorted or a sorted T cell fraction (not recorded which). The TCR sequence derives from a female donor with ankylosing spondylitis or in good health (not recorded which). The CDR3 DNA reads as TGCGCCAGCAGCTTTGATTGGGGTGGGAAACTGTTTTTT. This translates into CASSFDWGGKLFF.